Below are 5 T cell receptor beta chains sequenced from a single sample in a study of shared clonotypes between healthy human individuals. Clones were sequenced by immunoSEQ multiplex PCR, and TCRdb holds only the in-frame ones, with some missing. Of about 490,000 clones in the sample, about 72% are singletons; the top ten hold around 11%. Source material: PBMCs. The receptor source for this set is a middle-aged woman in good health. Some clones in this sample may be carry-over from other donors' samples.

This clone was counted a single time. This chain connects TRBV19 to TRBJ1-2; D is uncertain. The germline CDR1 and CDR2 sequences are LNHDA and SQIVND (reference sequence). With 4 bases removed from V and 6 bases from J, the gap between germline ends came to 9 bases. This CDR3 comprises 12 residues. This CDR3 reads CASSRERNGYTF. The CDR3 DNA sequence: TGTGCCAGTAGTAGGGAAAGGAATGGCTACACCTTC.

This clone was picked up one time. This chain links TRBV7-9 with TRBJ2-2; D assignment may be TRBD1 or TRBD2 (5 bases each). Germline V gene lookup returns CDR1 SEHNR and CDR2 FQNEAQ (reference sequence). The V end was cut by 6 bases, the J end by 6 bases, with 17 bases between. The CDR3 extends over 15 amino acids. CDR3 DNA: TGTGCCAGCAGGTACACAGGAGGAATTCCCGGGGAGCTGTTTTTT. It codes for CASRYTGGIPGELFF. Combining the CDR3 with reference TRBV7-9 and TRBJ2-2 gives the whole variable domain DTGVSQNPRHKITKRGQNVTFRCDPISEHNRLYWYRQTLGQGPEFLTYFQNEAQLEKSRLLSDRFSAERPKGSFSTLEIQRTEQGDSAMYLCASRYTGGIPGELFFGEGSRLTVL.

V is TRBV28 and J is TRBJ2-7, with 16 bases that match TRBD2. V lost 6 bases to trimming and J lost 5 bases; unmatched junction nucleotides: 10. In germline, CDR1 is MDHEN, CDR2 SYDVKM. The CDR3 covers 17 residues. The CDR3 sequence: CASRTGTSGRARDEQYF. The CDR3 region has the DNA TGTGCCAGCAGAACCGGGACTAGCGGGAGGGCCAGGGACGAGCAGTACTTC.

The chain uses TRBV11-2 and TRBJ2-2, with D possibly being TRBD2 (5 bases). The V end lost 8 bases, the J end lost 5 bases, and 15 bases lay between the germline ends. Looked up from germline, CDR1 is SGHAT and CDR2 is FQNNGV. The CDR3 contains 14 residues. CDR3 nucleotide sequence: TGTGCCAGCCAAGGAACTAGGCGGACCGGGGAGCTGTTTTTT. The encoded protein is CASQGTRRTGELFF. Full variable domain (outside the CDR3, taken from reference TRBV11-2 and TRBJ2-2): EAGVAQSPRYKIIEKRQSVAFWCNPISGHATLYWYQQILGQGPKLLIQFQNNGVVDDSQLPKDRFSAERLKGVDSTLKIQPAKLEDSAVYLCASQGTRRTGELFFGEGSRLTVL.

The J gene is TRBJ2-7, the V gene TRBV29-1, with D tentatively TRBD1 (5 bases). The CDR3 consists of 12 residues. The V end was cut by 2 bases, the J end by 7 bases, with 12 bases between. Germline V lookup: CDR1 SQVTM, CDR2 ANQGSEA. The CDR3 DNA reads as TGCAGCGTTGAAACAGGCTCCTGGGAGCAGTACTTC. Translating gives CSVETGSWEQYF.